The 21 T cell receptor beta chains below come from one sample, sequenced in a study of blood T cell repertoires in COVID-19. Sequencing was performed with immunoSEQ multiplex PCR; in TCRdb, only in-frame clones are kept and a portion is missing. The sample records over 100,000 clones, over 75% being singletons. Input material: peripheral blood. The receptors come from an older man with acute or convalescent COVID-19.

This chain links TRBV6-5 with TRBJ1-4; TRBD1 matches at 8 bases. Germline CDR1 is MNHEY and CDR2 is SVGAGI. J was trimmed by 7 bases and V by 6 bases; bases with no gene match: 7. The CDR3 totals 14 residues. The CDR3 nucleotides read TGTGCCAGCAGACCTCAGGGGGCGAGTGAAAAACTGTTTTTT. Translating gives CASRPQGASEKLFF.

This rearrangement joins TRBV7-9 to TRBJ1-2, with D maybe TRBD1 (5 bases). The ends were cut back, 5 bases at V and 4 bases at J, with 14 bases in the middle. This CDR3 comprises 14 residues. Germline values: CDR1 SEHNR, CDR2 FQNEAQ (reference sequence). As DNA, the CDR3 is TGTGCCAGCAGCCCTGGCAGGGAGGGCTATGGCTACACCTTC. It encodes CASSPGREGYGYTF.

V usage is TRBV28 and J usage is TRBJ1-5; D gene uncertain. Trimming left V 6 bases short and J 6 bases short, with 12 bases between. The CDR3 contains 13 residues. Germline CDR1 reads MDHEN; CDR2 reads SYDVKM. Written as DNA, the CDR3 is TGTGCCAGCAGGAGAGGCCGCGGTCAGCCCCAGCATTTT. This sequence encodes CASRRGRGQPQHF.

The V call is TRBV28, the J call TRBJ2-5; D is possibly TRBD2 (5 bases). V was trimmed by 3 bases and J by 3 bases, leaving 17 bases between them. CDR1 and CDR2 (germline): MDHEN, SYDVKM. This CDR3 is 16 amino acids long. CDR3 amino acids: CASSFGRALMEETQYF. The CDR3 coding sequence is TGTGCCAGCAGTTTCGGGCGGGCGTTAATGGAAGAGACCCAGTACTTC.

The V call is TRBV5-1, the J call TRBJ2-3; 7 bases are shared with TRBD2. This CDR3 contains 15 residues. The germline CDR1 and CDR2 sequences are SGHRS and YFSETQ. Trimming took 4 bases from V and 6 from J; bases not matched to a gene: 11. CDR3 loop: CASSAGEVRADTQYF. The DNA of the CDR3 is TGCGCCAGCAGCGCGGGAGAGGTCAGGGCCGATACGCAGTATTTT.

The rearrangement uses TRBV18 and TRBJ2-7, with 10 positions matching TRBD2. Looked up from germline, CDR1 is KGHSH and CDR2 is LQKENI. Unmatched junction bases numbered 3, after V lost 1 base and J lost 0 bases. This CDR3 comprises 16 residues. Written as DNA, the CDR3 is TGTGCCAGCTCACCACTCGCTAGCGGGGGCTCCTACGAGCAGTACTTC. Its protein is CASSPLASGGSYEQYF.

J is TRBJ1-5 and V is TRBV28; D perhaps matches TRBD1 (6 bases). The germline V and J ends were trimmed by 8 bases and 5 bases, with 16 bases remaining between them. The germline gives CDR1 MDHEN, CDR2 SYDVKM. The CDR3 is 14 amino acids. The CDR3 DNA reads TGTGCCAGCCACTGGACAGCCGGGGATCAGCCCCAGCATTTT. It yields the protein CASHWTAGDQPQHF.

In the case of this clone: The same CDR3 also results from other DNA sequences found in this sample. This chain joins TRBV19 and TRBJ1-6; 10 bases map to TRBD1. The germline gives CDR1 LNHDA, CDR2 SQIVND (reference sequence). Unmatched junction bases numbered 2, after V lost 5 bases and J lost 7 bases. The CDR3 runs 14 residues. The CDR3 spells CASSSTGGNSPLHF. The CDR3 DNA reads TGTGCCAGTAGTTCGACAGGGGGCAATTCACCCCTCCACTTT.

The V call is TRBV29-1, the J call TRBJ1-2, with TRBD1 matching 7 bases. The CDR3 loop spans 12 amino acids. The junction had 11 bases not matched to a gene; V was cut back by 8 bases and J by 8 bases. CDR1 and CDR2 (germline): SQVTM, ANQGSEA. CDR3 nucleotides: TGCAGCTTTCTTTCCCCGACAGGGGGCTACACCTTC. As protein: CSFLSPTGGYTF.

This clone was found a few times. This chain connects TRBV2 to TRBJ1-2; 9 bases map to TRBD1. Germline V gene lookup returns CDR1 SNHLY and CDR2 FYNNEI. V was clipped by 6 bases and J by 4 bases; unmatched bases: 9. The CDR3 extends over 15 amino acids. The CDR3 sequence is CASRTQGAPSYGYTF. CDR3 DNA sequence: TGTGCCAGCAGAACACAGGGGGCGCCGAGCTATGGCTACACCTTC. Drawing the rest from reference TRBV2 and TRBJ1-2, the complete variable domain is EPEVTQTPSHQVTQMGQEVILRCVPISNHLYFYWYRQILGQKVEFLVSFYNNEISEKSEIFDDQFSVERPDGSNFTLKIRSTKLEDSAMYFCASRTQGAPSYGYTFGSGTRLTVV.

CDR3 bases: TGTGCCATTAAAAGACAGGGATCGAACACTGAAGCTTTCTTT. Translation gives CAIKRQGSNTEAFF. The genes are TRBV19 and TRBJ1-1; 7 nucleotides align to TRBD1. Per germline, CDR1 LNHDA and CDR2 SQIVND (reference sequence). J lost 1 base, V lost 10 bases, and 9 bases had no gene match. This CDR3 contains 14 residues.

The CDR3 bases are TGCAGCGTCGACAGGGGCGGTAACACCATATATTTT. Its protein product is CSVDRGGNTIYF. The rearrangement joins TRBV29-1 to TRBJ1-3; 8 nucleotides line up with TRBD1. Germline V gene sequence: CDR1 SQVTM, CDR2 ANQGSEA. There are 12 residues in the CDR3. With 6 bases clipped from V and 7 bases from J, the junction kept 5 bases outside the gene matches.

The J gene is TRBJ1-1, the V gene TRBV7-2; D not resolved. CDR1 SGHTA and CDR2 FQGNSA come from the germline V gene. V lost 2 bases and J lost 4, with 8 bases in between. The CDR3 spans 13 residues. CDR3 in DNA: TGTGCCAGCAGCTTAAGGCCGGGCACTGAAGCTTTCTTT. The encoded protein is CASSLRPGTEAFF.

The genes are TRBV29-1 and TRBJ1-2; 7 bases line up with TRBD1. CDR3 length: 14 residues. With 6 bases clipped from V and 7 bases from J, the junction kept 14 bases outside the gene matches. Germline V lookup: CDR1 SQVTM, CDR2 ANQGSEA. The CDR3 protein is CSVAVGQSKGGYTF. Written as DNA, the CDR3 is TGCAGCGTGGCGGTGGGACAGTCGAAGGGTGGCTACACCTTC.

The chain recombines TRBV3-1 (or the pseudogene TRBV3-2) with TRBJ1-1, with 11 bases matching TRBD1. V lost 4 bases, J lost 5 bases, and 9 bases stayed unmatched. CDR3 length: 16 residues. Germline values: CDR1 LGHDT, CDR2 YNNKEL (reference sequence). In DNA, the CDR3 is TGTGCCAGCAGCCTGAAGGGACAGGGGGGAAATACTGAAGCTTTCTTT. Its protein is CASSLKGQGGNTEAFF.

V and J are TRBV6-5 and TRBJ1-5, with D maybe TRBD1 (6 bases). V lost 7 bases and J lost 3, with 13 bases in between. CDR1 is MNHEY and CDR2 is SVGAGI in the germline V gene. This CDR3 spans 14 amino acids. The CDR3 loop is CASTPGDYNQPQHF. CDR3 in DNA: TGTGCCAGCACCCCAGGGGACTACAATCAGCCCCAGCATTTT.

This clone was recorded a few times. The CDR3 protein is CASSSGTGNQPQHF. The CDR3 bases are TGCGCCAGCAGCTCCGGGACAGGCAATCAGCCCCAGCATTTT. The chain has TRBV5-1 and TRBJ1-5; TRBD1 matches at 7 bases. The junction had 2 bases not matched to a gene; V was cut back by 3 bases and J by 2 bases. The CDR3 runs 14 residues. Germline V gene data show CDR1 as SGHRS and CDR2 as YFSETQ.

The chain uses TRBV9 and TRBJ1-1; tentative D call: TRBD1 (5 bases). V shed 0 bases and J shed 2 bases, with 11 bases lying between them. This CDR3 spans 15 amino acids. Germline lookup yields CDR1 SGDLS and CDR2 YYNGEE. The CDR3 loop is CASSVAPGHNTEAFF. The CDR3 DNA reads as TGTGCCAGCAGCGTAGCCCCAGGGCATAACACTGAAGCTTTCTTT.

This chain joins TRBV6-1 and TRBJ1-5; D is undetermined. This CDR3 has 17 amino acids. Germline assignment: CDR1 MNHNS and CDR2 SASEGT. The germline V and J ends were trimmed by 1 base and 0 bases, with 13 bases remaining between them. DNA for the CDR3: TGTGCCAGCAGTGAAGGGCCCCTCCGTTATAGCAATCAGCCCCAGCATTTT. Amino acids: CASSEGPLRYSNQPQHF.

This clone occurred a few times. The CDR3 DNA reads TGTGCCAGCTCACCGGACAACTCCTATAATTCACCCCTCCACTTT. This gives the protein CASSPDNSYNSPLHF. The chain links TRBV18 to TRBJ1-6, with TRBD1 as a possible D gene (5 bases). Germline-derived CDR1 and CDR2 are KGHSH and LQKENI. The V gene lost 3 bases and the J gene lost 0 bases, with 6 bases spanning the gap. The CDR3 sequence is 15 residues long.

V usage is TRBV7-2 and J usage is TRBJ2-1, with 9 bases fitting TRBD2. The ends lost 5 bases at V and 6 bases at J; junction bases unmatched: 5. This CDR3 is built from 14 residues. Germline V gene lookup returns CDR1 SGHTA and CDR2 FQGNSA. In DNA, the CDR3 is TGTGCCAGCAGCCCCGGACTAGCGTTCAATGAGCAGTTCTTC. Encoded protein: CASSPGLAFNEQFF.